The 23 T cell receptor beta chains presented below share a single source sample, sequenced in a study of human T cells and chemical hapten exposure (dated by TCRdb to the early 2020s). The library came from RACE. The sequencing machine was a NextSeq 500. The raw public reads went through TCRdb reprocessing: fastp at Q25, MiXCR clone calling, in-frame beta chains kept. Each record represents a unique CDR3 protein, reported with the most common genes and DNA among its rows. Counted in this sample were around 150,000 distinct CDR3 sequences; approximately 14% of them appeared once. The ten largest account for about 1.7% of the sample. The time point label, read with the paper, signifies: patch test 1, 2 weeks after DPC sensitization. The treatment or condition label here, explained by the study, means: therapeutic diphenylcyclopropenone sensitization with weekly scalp DPC. The starting material was whole blood, obtained in connection with sensitization to the hapten diphenylcyclopropenone (DPC). The receptors derive from a woman in her twenties or thirties with alopecia areata. Some clones in this sample may be carry-over from other donors' samples.

The rearrangement links TRBV28 to TRBJ1-1; 7 positions match TRBD1. Germline V gene data show CDR1 as MDHEN and CDR2 as SYDVKM. With V trimmed by 5 bases and J by 5 bases, 17 bases remained unmatched. The CDR3 runs to 17 residues. CDR3 residues: CASSTIRGQNGQTEAFF. The CDR3 nucleotides are TGTGCCAGCAGTACGATTCGGGGACAGAATGGGCAGACTGAAGCTTTCTTT.

This clonotype is a singleton in its sample. The chain joins TRBV30 to TRBJ2-2; D ambiguous. CDR1 GTSNPN and CDR2 SVGIG come from the germline V gene (reference sequence). V was shortened by 0 bases and J by 5 bases, with 7 bases between the two germline ends. The CDR3 has 13 residues. The CDR3 bases are TGTGCCTGGAGTGTAAAGGGAACCGGGGAGCTGTTTTTT. It encodes CAWSVKGTGELFF.

This clonotype has just a few counts. This chain links TRBV2 with TRBJ1-2; D not certain. V dropped 7 bases and J dropped 7 bases, with 13 bases sitting between them. The CDR3 is made up of 12 amino acids. Looked up from germline, CDR1 is SNHLY and CDR2 is FYNNEI. The CDR3 spells CASTSGARGYTF. The CDR3 DNA sequence: TGTGCCAGCACGAGCGGTGCCCGTGGCTACACCTTC.

This clonotype has a count of ten or more. The chain couples TRBV18 to TRBJ1-2; maybe TRBD1 (5 bases). Germline-derived CDR1 and CDR2 are KGHSH and LQKENI. This CDR3 region has 14 residues. Trimming shortened V by 3 bases and J by 9 bases, and 17 bases separated the two germline ends. The CDR3 loop reads CASSPEAAGRSYTF. In nucleotides, the CDR3 is TGTGCCAGCTCACCGGAGGCCGCGGGGCGAAGCTACACCTTC.

The rearrangement links TRBV20-1 to TRBJ2-1; no clear D. Germline V gene data show CDR1 as DFQATT and CDR2 as SNEGSKA (reference sequence). The CDR3 totals 18 residues. Trimming pared 6 bases from V and 0 bases from J, leaving 24 bases between. The chain's CDR3 is CSADLASRALSSYNEQFF. DNA for the CDR3: TGCAGTGCAGATTTGGCTTCCCGGGCACTCAGCTCCTACAATGAGCAGTTCTTC.

V is TRBV4-3 and J is TRBJ2-4; D perhaps matches TRBD2 (6 bases). This CDR3 is 17 amino acids long. V was pared by 0 bases and J by 8 bases, with 20 bases between. Per the germline V gene, CDR1 is LGHNA and CDR2 is YSLEER. The CDR3 region is CASSQDLKSRGGDIQYF. For the CDR3, the DNA is TGCGCCAGCAGCCAAGATTTAAAGTCGCGGGGTGGGGACATTCAGTACTTC.

This clonotype showed up many times. The CDR3 is CAWSLHMDQPQHF. DNA for the CDR3: TGTGCCTGGAGTCTTCACATGGATCAGCCCCAGCATTTT. The chain carries TRBV30 and TRBJ1-5, with D unclear. The V gene lost 2 bases and the J gene lost 5 bases, with 10 bases spanning the gap. CDR3 length: 13 amino acids. The germline V gene has CDR1 GTSNPN and CDR2 SVGIG (reference sequence).

This clonotype turned up a few times. The V gene is TRBV5-1, the J gene TRBJ2-3, with a weak D call TRBD1 (6 bases). The CDR3 is 16 amino acids. Trimming shortened V by 0 bases and J by 0 bases, and 11 bases separated the two germline ends. CDR1 is SGHRS, CDR2 YFSETQ, per germline. The CDR3 DNA reads TGCGCCAGCAGCTTGGTCCCGGGACATAGCACAGATACGCAGTATTTT. It specifies CASSLVPGHSTDTQYF.

This clonotype showed up just a few times. The gene calls are TRBV9 and TRBJ2-7; a possible D gene is TRBD2 (6 bases). Trimming shortened V by 4 bases and J by 6 bases, and 23 bases separated the two germline ends. Germline-derived CDR1 and CDR2 are SGDLS and YYNGEE. The CDR3 is 16 residues long. This chain's CDR3 is CASSPYERSGEIEQYF. The CDR3 coding sequence is TGTGCCAGCAGCCCGTACGAAAGATCGGGAGAGATCGAGCAGTACTTC.

V usage is TRBV29-1 and J usage is TRBJ1-1; no clear D gene. Germline V CDR1 and CDR2: SQVTM, ANQGSEA. Trimming pared 6 bases from V and 3 bases from J, leaving 14 bases between. The CDR3 sequence is 13 residues long. In DNA, the CDR3 is TGCAGCGTGGTAAGGATTTTGGACACTGAAGCTTTCTTT. Translated: CSVVRILDTEAFF.

The gene calls are TRBV11-2 and TRBJ1-6; tentatively, D is TRBD1 (6 bases). Germline V gene lookup returns CDR1 SGHAT and CDR2 FQNNGV. CDR3 size: 14 residues. V lost 6 bases to trimming and J lost 3 bases, with 9 bases between them. In nucleotides, the CDR3 is TGTGCCAGCAGGGGGACAAGCTATAATTCACCCCTCCACTTT. Translation gives CASRGTSYNSPLHF.

V is TRBV6-5 and J is TRBJ1-2; TRBD1 matches 9 bases. Germline V gives CDR1 MNHEY, CDR2 SVGAGI. V shed 5 bases, J shed 4 bases, and the junction held 17 bases outside the gene matches. This CDR3 contains 18 residues. CDR3 DNA sequence: TGTGCCAGCAGTAGTTCCCTGGGAGCTGGACAGGGGACCTATGGCTACACCTTC. This translates into CASSSSLGAGQGTYGYTF.

This clonotype came up a few times. This rearrangement joins TRBV6-6 to TRBJ1-2; D is unclear. This CDR3 region has 16 residues. V lost 0 bases, J lost 3 bases, and 14 bases lay in between. Germline V gene lookup returns CDR1 MNHNY and CDR2 SVGAGI (reference sequence). The CDR3 reads CASSYSTIMRDYGYTF. In nucleotides, the CDR3 is TGTGCCAGCAGTTACTCGACGATTATGCGGGACTATGGCTACACCTTC.

This clonotype was observed a handful of times. This sequence joins TRBV4-3 and TRBJ2-2, with 7 bases lining up with TRBD1. CDR1 and CDR2 (germline): LGHNA, YSLEER. V shed 7 bases, J shed 4 bases, and the junction held 9 bases outside the gene matches. The CDR3 covers 15 residues. CDR3 amino acids: CASTSGTASTGELFF. The CDR3 DNA sequence: TGCGCCAGCACTTCCGGGACAGCAAGCACCGGGGAGCTGTTTTTT.

This clonotype has a handful of counts. The rearrangement links TRBV6-2 or TRBV6-3 to TRBJ2-3; 9 bases are a match to TRBD2. CDR1 and CDR2 from the germline V gene are MNHEY and SVGEGT. V shed 4 bases and J 4 bases; nucleotides not matched to a gene: 9. The CDR3 extends over 16 amino acids. This CDR3 reads CASSSRGSGRADTQYF. The CDR3 DNA follows: TGTGCCAGCAGTTCTCGAGGTAGCGGGAGAGCAGATACGCAGTATTTT.

This clonotype turned up a few times. The V gene is TRBV18, the J gene TRBJ1-4; 8 bases are shared with TRBD1. Unmatched junction bases numbered 6, after V lost 6 bases and J lost 6 bases. The CDR3 has 14 amino acids. CDR1 and CDR2 (germline): KGHSH, LQKENI. The DNA for the CDR3 is TGTGCCAGCTCGCAGGGGGCGTTGGATGAAAAACTGTTTTTT. Translating it yields CASSQGALDEKLFF.

This clonotype was observed a few times. V gene TRBV2 combines with J gene TRBJ2-2; no clear D. Trimming stripped 6 bases from V and 6 bases from J, with 8 bases between. Germline V gene lookup returns CDR1 SNHLY and CDR2 FYNNEI. This CDR3 region has 12 residues. The CDR3 bases are TGTGCCAGCAGAACCAGAGCCGGGGAGCTGTTTTTT. Amino acid sequence: CASRTRAGELFF.

The rearrangement links TRBV6-1 to TRBJ1-3, with 7 bases lining up with TRBD1. Germline trimming cut 5 bases from V and 4 bases from J; bases unmatched to any gene: 5. Germline CDR1 reads MNHNS; CDR2 reads SASEGT. This CDR3 has 14 amino acids. The CDR3 loop is CASSNTGVGNTIYF. CDR3 nucleotides: TGTGCCAGCAGTAACACAGGGGTCGGAAACACCATATATTTT.

In its sample, this clonotype was seen a few times. This sequence joins TRBV6-2 or TRBV6-3 and TRBJ1-2; 10 bases are shared with TRBD1. This CDR3 is 15 amino acids long. J lost 8 bases, V lost 6 bases, and 12 bases had no gene match. Germline lookup yields CDR1 MNHEY and CDR2 SVGEGT. CDR3 protein: CASSLQRDRGGGYTF. The CDR3 nucleotides are TGTGCCAGCAGCCTCCAGCGGGACAGGGGAGGAGGCTACACCTTC.

This clonotype has a count of ten or more. V gene TRBV7-3 combines with J gene TRBJ2-3, with D possibly matching TRBD2 (5 bases). The CDR3 length is 14 residues. Trimming took 3 bases from V and 0 from J, leaving 7 bases between them. Per the germline V gene, CDR1 is SGHTA and CDR2 is FQGTGA. The CDR3: CASSLRASTDTQYF. The CDR3, as DNA: TGTGCCAGCAGCTTGCGGGCTAGCACAGATACGCAGTATTTT.

V and J are TRBV28 and TRBJ2-5, with D unresolved. Germline V CDR1 and CDR2: MDHEN, SYDVKM. Trimming stripped 2 bases from V and 3 bases from J, with 10 bases between. This CDR3 is built from 14 residues. This CDR3 is CASSLLAPEETQYF. The DNA of the CDR3 is TGTGCCAGCAGTTTACTGGCGCCGGAAGAGACCCAGTACTTC.

This clonotype was counted many times. V and J are TRBV7-8 and TRBJ2-3, with D perhaps TRBD1 (5 bases). V was clipped by 5 bases and J by 0 bases, with 15 bases between them. Germline loops: CDR1 SGHVS, CDR2 FQNEAQ. The CDR3 is made up of 16 amino acids. CDR3 protein: CASSELTEISTDTQYF. DNA of the CDR3: TGTGCCAGCAGCGAATTGACAGAAATTAGCACAGATACGCAGTATTTT.

This chain links TRBV6-5 with TRBJ2-1, with D perhaps TRBD1 or TRBD2 (5 bases each). Germline V gene sequence: CDR1 MNHEY, CDR2 SVGAGI. CDR3 size: 11 residues. V shed 2 bases and J shed 9 bases, with 5 bases lying between them. Here the CDR3 reads CASSYGGEQFF. Written as DNA, the CDR3 is TGTGCCAGCAGTTACGGGGGTGAGCAGTTCTTC.